The 28 T cell receptor beta chains given below trace back to one sample, sequenced in a study of control samples from healthy donors and cancer patients. The data were produced by immunoSEQ multiplex PCR, yet TCRdb's version contains in-frame clones alone and is incomplete. The profile shows about 130,000 clones, over 85% of them singletons. Sequencing was performed on blood. These receptors all stem from a man aged 30 to 45 in good health.

The rearrangement joins TRBV27 to TRBJ1-2; a possible D gene is TRBD1 (5 bases). The CDR3 spans 14 residues. Trimming took 4 bases from V and 4 from J, leaving 13 bases between them. CDR1 and CDR2 (germline): MNHEY, SMNVEV (reference sequence). CDR3 in DNA: TGTGCCAGCAGTTCCCGGGACGGGATCTATGGCTACACCTTC. Translation: CASSSRDGIYGYTF.

The CDR3 loop is CASRSGQGNTGELFF. CDR3 in DNA: TGTGCCAGCAGATCAGGACAGGGGAACACCGGGGAGCTGTTTTTT. The chain uses TRBV28 and TRBJ2-2, with TRBD1 identical over 8 bases. CDR1 and CDR2 (germline): MDHEN, SYDVKM. CDR3 length: 15 residues. J was trimmed by 1 base and V by 6 bases; bases with no gene match: 4.

This clone has a single count. This chain uses TRBV4-3 with TRBJ1-1, with no clear D. The germline CDR1 and CDR2 sequences are LGHNA and YSLEER. CDR3 size: 14 residues. Trimming removed 0 bases from V and 5 bases from J, with 10 bases in between. CDR3 sequence: CASSQDWGETEAFF. CDR3 nucleotide sequence: TGCGCCAGCAGCCAAGATTGGGGAGAAACTGAAGCTTTCTTT.

This chain uses TRBV6-1 with TRBJ1-5, with D perhaps matching TRBD1 (6 bases). The ends were cut back, 2 bases at V and 7 bases at J, with 12 bases in the middle. CDR3 length: 14 residues. The germline gives CDR1 MNHNS, CDR2 SASEGT. CDR3 sequence (DNA): TGTGCCAGCAGTGAATGGGGGCCTCGGCAGCCCCAGCATTTT. Translation: CASSEWGPRQPQHF.

The rearrangement uses TRBV27 and TRBJ1-1, with a weak D call TRBD1 (6 bases). Trimming removed 5 bases at V and 4 bases at J, with 11 bases between. Germline CDR1 is MNHEY and CDR2 is SMNVEV (reference sequence). CDR3 length: 13 amino acids. CDR3 sequence (DNA): TGTGCCAGCAGTGGTACAGGGACCACTGAAGCTTTCTTT. It is translated as CASSGTGTTEAFF.

This clone came up once. The CDR3 bases are TGTGCCATCAGTGAGGACAGGAAACGCGGCTACACCTTC. Translating it yields CAISEDRKRGYTF. The rearrangement joins TRBV10-3 to TRBJ1-2, with D perhaps TRBD1 (6 bases). V was trimmed by 2 bases and J by 8 bases, leaving 12 bases between them. CDR1 is ENHRY, CDR2 SYGVKD, per germline. This CDR3 has 13 amino acids.

The chain combines TRBV7-2 with TRBJ1-2; 7 bases line up with TRBD1. J lost 5 bases, V lost 3 bases, and 12 bases had no gene match. The CDR3 has 16 amino acids. Germline V gives CDR1 SGHTA, CDR2 FQGNSA. CDR3 protein: CASSFSPRGDPYGYTF. CDR3 DNA: TGTGCCAGCAGCTTCAGTCCCAGGGGGGATCCATATGGCTACACCTTC.

The J gene is TRBJ2-3, the V gene TRBV30; 12 nucleotides match TRBD2. The J segment lost 3 bases and the V segment lost 4 bases, leaving 5 bases of the junction unmatched. The germline gives CDR1 GTSNPN, CDR2 SVGIG (reference sequence). CDR3 length: 15 residues. The DNA for the CDR3 is TGTGCCTGGACTAGCGGGGGGGCCAGGACAGATACGCAGTATTTT. Residues: CAWTSGGARTDTQYF. The entire variable domain, with the rest obtained from reference TRBV30 and TRBJ2-3, is as follows: SQTIHQWPATLVQPVGSPLSLECTVEGTSNPNLYWYRQAAGRGLQLLFYSVGIGQISSEVPQNLSASRPQDRQFILSSKKLLLSDSGFYLCAWTSGGARTDTQYFGPGTRLTVL.

The chain uses TRBV30 and TRBJ2-5; D may be TRBD2 (6 bases). V was pared by 3 bases and J by 0 bases, with 11 bases between. Germline V gene sequence: CDR1 GTSNPN, CDR2 SVGIG (reference sequence). There are 14 residues in the CDR3. For the CDR3, the DNA is TGTGCCTGGAGGCGGGGACGTTACCAAGAGACCCAGTACTTC. It specifies CAWRRGRYQETQYF.

This chain uses TRBV24-1 with TRBJ1-1; D is unresolved. Trimming shortened V by 4 bases and J by 8 bases, and 7 bases separated the two germline ends. This CDR3 region has 11 residues. The V gene's germline CDR1 is KGHDR and CDR2 SFDVKD. The CDR3, as DNA: TGTGCCACCAGTGACAGATCCGAAGCTTTCTTT. As protein: CATSDRSEAFF.

This chain connects TRBV3-1 (or the pseudogene TRBV3-2) to TRBJ1-1; D perhaps matches TRBD1 (6 bases). The CDR3 length is 14 residues. The ends were cut back, 4 bases at V and 5 bases at J, with 14 bases in the middle. Germline V lookup: CDR1 LGHDT, CDR2 YNNKEL (reference sequence). This chain's CDR3 is CASSRVRGLTEAFF. For the CDR3, the DNA is TGTGCCAGCAGCCGTGTTCGGGGGCTGACTGAAGCTTTCTTT.

The chain employs TRBV5-6 and TRBJ1-2; 9 bases map to TRBD1. CDR1 and CDR2 (germline): SGHDT, YYEEEE. The CDR3 sequence is 13 residues long. J was trimmed by 7 bases and V by 5 bases; bases with no gene match: 6. CDR3 residues: CASRGQGRGGYTF. Here the CDR3 DNA reads TGTGCCAGCAGGGGACAGGGAAGGGGTGGCTACACCTTC.

J is TRBJ1-5 and V is TRBV28; D not certain. This CDR3 spans 14 amino acids. Trimming took 3 bases from V and 0 from J, leaving 6 bases between them. Per germline, CDR1 MDHEN and CDR2 SYDVKM. The CDR3 here is CASSFPDSNQPQHF. In nucleotides, the CDR3 is TGTGCCAGCAGTTTCCCAGATAGCAATCAGCCCCAGCATTTT.

The chain links TRBV10-3 to TRBJ2-1; 7 nucleotides match TRBD1. This CDR3 is built from 12 residues. Germline loops: CDR1 ENHRY, CDR2 SYGVKD. The ends lost 2 bases at V and 11 bases at J; junction bases unmatched: 3. As DNA, the CDR3 is TGTGCCATCAGTGAGGCAGGGGGAAAGCAGTTCTTC. This encodes CAISEAGGKQFF.

This chain connects TRBV19 to TRBJ2-2; the match to TRBD1 covers 11 bases. The CDR3 is 18 residues long. The germline V gene has CDR1 LNHDA and CDR2 SQIVND (reference sequence). The J segment lost 1 base and the V segment lost 4 bases, leaving 8 bases of the junction unmatched. CDR3 nucleotides: TGTGCCAGTAGTACGGGACAGGGGGGACTTGGGAACACCGGGGAGCTGTTTTTT. Protein: CASSTGQGGLGNTGELFF.

J is TRBJ2-1 and V is TRBV12-3 or TRBV12-4; D gene ambiguous. Trimming took 5 bases from V and 8 from J, leaving 10 bases between them. The CDR3 runs to 12 residues. This chain's CDR3 is CASSRYVDEQFF. CDR3 in DNA: TGTGCCAGCAGTCGCTATGTCGATGAGCAGTTCTTC.

The chain links TRBV28 to TRBJ1-6; D not certain. This CDR3 is built from 15 residues. In germline, CDR1 is MDHEN, CDR2 SYDVKM. Trimming removed 3 bases at V and 5 bases at J, with 11 bases between. The DNA of the CDR3 is TGTGCCAGCAGTTTCGCCCAGGTCCATAATTCACCCCTCCACTTT. Translation gives CASSFAQVHNSPLHF.

V usage is TRBV10-1 and J usage is TRBJ1-1; D gene uncertain. This CDR3 has 14 amino acids. Looked up from germline, CDR1 is WNHNN and CDR2 is SYGVQD (reference sequence). Trimming stripped 0 bases from V and 1 base from J, with 6 bases between. The CDR3 loop reads CASSESRQNTEAFF. The CDR3 bases are TGCGCCAGCAGTGAGTCCCGGCAGAACACTGAAGCTTTCTTT.

The V gene is TRBV23-1, the J gene TRBJ1-4, with 10 bases fitting TRBD1. TRBV23-1 is noted as an ORF with a role that remains uncertain. The CDR3 contains 16 residues. V trimming: 4 bases; J trimming: 3 bases; junction bases outside the gene matches: 5. CDR3 in amino acids: CASSPGQGTANEKLFF. The CDR3 nucleotides read TGCGCCAGCAGTCCGGGACAGGGGACGGCTAATGAAAAACTGTTTTTT.

The chain links TRBV19 to TRBJ1-2; weak D call: TRBD1 (5 bases). This CDR3 is built from 12 residues. Trimming took 7 bases from V and 8 from J, leaving 14 bases between them. From germline, CDR1 is LNHDA and CDR2 SQIVND (reference sequence). The DNA for the CDR3 is TGTGCCAGTAACGAGGGGTGGGACGGCTACACCTTC. Residues: CASNEGWDGYTF.

V and J are TRBV5-4 and TRBJ1-4, with D hard to call. V was trimmed by 0 bases and J by 2 bases, leaving 11 bases between them. Per germline, CDR1 SGHNT and CDR2 YYREEE (reference sequence). CDR3 size: 16 residues. CDR3 sequence reads: CASSLAVGSTNEKLFF. CDR3 DNA: TGTGCCAGCAGCTTGGCCGTGGGTTCGACTAATGAAAAACTGTTTTTT.

The chain carries TRBV15 and TRBJ1-6; D not resolved. The V and J ends lost 0 bases and 8 bases respectively, with 8 bases between them. Germline CDR1 LNHNV, CDR2 YYDKDF (reference sequence). The CDR3 is made up of 14 amino acids. CDR3: CATSRDGQYSPLHF. CDR3 nucleotides: TGTGCCACCAGCAGAGATGGGCAGTATTCACCCCTCCACTTT.

This chain uses TRBV24-1 with TRBJ2-7; D uncertain. The V end lost 3 bases, the J end lost 2 bases, and 16 bases lay between the germline ends. This CDR3 region has 16 residues. CDR1 and CDR2 (germline): KGHDR, SFDVKD. CDR3: CATSDPRSEAAYEQYF. The CDR3 bases are TGTGCCACCAGTGATCCTCGGAGTGAGGCCGCCTACGAGCAGTACTTC.

CDR3 sequence: CAPRKWPFNYGYTF. The CDR3 region has the DNA TGTGCTCCCCGGAAGTGGCCATTTAACTATGGCTACACCTTC. The chain carries TRBV7-2 and TRBJ1-2, with D unclear. The CDR3 has 14 residues. CDR1 SGHTA and CDR2 FQGNSA come from the germline V gene.

CDR3 DNA sequence: TGCGCCAGCAGCTTGTATGGACAGACAAGGGATGGCTACACCTTC. Its protein is CASSLYGQTRDGYTF. The chain links TRBV5-1 to TRBJ1-2, with D maybe TRBD1 (6 bases). V was cut by 1 base and J by 6 bases, with 16 bases left in between. CDR3 length equals 15 residues. CDR1 SGHRS and CDR2 YFSETQ come from the germline V gene.

CDR3 amino acids: CSVARGTGEKLFF. For the CDR3, the DNA is TGCAGCGTGGCTCGCGGGACAGGAGAAAAACTGTTTTTT. The rearrangement uses TRBV29-1 and TRBJ1-4, with 8 bases aligning to TRBD1. Trimming at V came to 6 bases and at J to 8 bases, leaving 8 bases not matched to a gene. Germline assignment: CDR1 SQVTM and CDR2 ANQGSEA. This CDR3 is built from 13 residues.

The chain is built from TRBV11-2 and TRBJ1-1; D unresolved. Looked up from germline, CDR1 is SGHAT and CDR2 is FQNNGV. The CDR3 consists of 12 residues. With 3 bases removed from V and 1 base from J, the gap between germline ends came to 3 bases. The CDR3 bases are TGTGCCAGCAGCTTTGGGAACACTGAAGCTTTCTTT. Amino acids: CASSFGNTEAFF. Combining the CDR3 with reference TRBV11-2 and TRBJ1-1 gives the whole variable domain EAGVAQSPRYKIIEKRQSVAFWCNPISGHATLYWYQQILGQGPKLLIQFQNNGVVDDSQLPKDRFSAERLKGVDSTLKIQPAKLEDSAVYLCASSFGNTEAFFGQGTRLTVV.

This chain joins TRBV3-1 (or the pseudogene TRBV3-2) and TRBJ1-4; TRBD1 might be the D (5 bases). From germline, CDR1 is LGHDT and CDR2 YNNKEL (reference sequence). This CDR3 region has 18 residues. V was cut by 1 base and J by 7 bases, with 22 bases left in between. The CDR3: CASSQAKMGTAGREKLFF. The CDR3 bases are TGTGCCAGCAGCCAAGCCAAGATGGGGACGGCGGGACGTGAAAAACTGTTTTTT.